This T cell receptor (beta chain) was recovered during a study of response to subunit inactivated influenza vaccine (dated by TCRdb to about 2018). For the wider study: Deep quantitative T cell receptor repertoire profiling was used in the study to track responses to a trivalent subunit inactivated influenza vaccine.

Libraries were made using RT-PCR. The run used an Illumina HiSeq 2500. TCRdb itself trimmed the public reads at Q25 with fastp, ran MiXCR and retained productive beta chains. A single entry per CDR3 protein holds the most common genes and DNA from its merged rows. The sample contains 650,000 to 800,000 distinct CDR3 sequences, approximately 15% of them found a single time. The top ten hold 6% to 8% of the sample. The CDR3, from cysteine to phenylalanine, totals 15 residues. This entry keeps only the CDR3 DNA: 45 bases, framed from base 1. V was cut back by 0 bases and J by 6 bases, leaving a gap of 15 bases between them. CDR1 MGHDK and CDR2 SYGVNS are derived from the germline V gene. Overall study results and their limits: It was suggested by the authors that each seasonal influenza vaccination may recruit only a limited number of new T cells.

Turning to this clonotype: Its antigen remains undetermined. It has no much larger one-base neighbor in the sample; base qualities were not kept.

The rearrangement combines TRBV25-1 with TRBJ2-7; the D gene is perhaps TRBD1, on 8 matching bases. Sequenced material: PBMCs from blood, taken less than 15 days before vaccination. This TCR derives from a man in his fifties who received an inactivated influenza vaccine. Donor details come from another sample of the same person, matched by shared clones. In nucleotide form, the sequence is TGTGCCAGCAGTGAATACACACAGGGGGGGGGCGAGCAGTACTTC. This sequence encodes CASSEYTQGGGEQYF.